This T cell receptor (beta chain) was found in a study of T cell responses to AZD1222 COVID-19 vaccine. Study information: The analysis combined second doses at about 4 or about 12 weeks. Whole-study results and caveats: Spike-specific TCR breadth and depth rose after two AZD1222 doses. Close to half of spike-specific TCRs reportedly recognize unmutated variant regions. Donors skewed white British and female; clonal diversity was possibly underestimated.

Remarks on this clone: Its matching antigen is unknown.

Assay: immunoSEQ multiplex PCR; the TCRdb copy retains only in-frame clones and omits some. The table lists 100,000 to 120,000 clones, nearly 90% of them singletons. In germline, CDR1 is LNHDA, CDR2 SQIVND (reference sequence). The ends lost 4 bases at V and 1 base at J; junction bases unmatched: 8. The CDR3 runs 16 residues. Sequenced material: peripheral blood, taken on day 0 of AZD1222 vaccination. V gene TRBV19 combines with J gene TRBJ2-7; 9 bases match TRBD2. The source of this sequence is an adult in good health. The CDR3 spells CASSNGGRATSYEQYF. CDR3 in DNA: TGTGCCAGTAGTAATGGCGGGAGGGCTACATCCTACGAGCAGTACTTC.